The text below deals with one T cell receptor (beta chain). Its antigen remains unknown. The CDR3 runs to 14 residues. Trimming pared 6 bases from V and 2 bases from J, leaving 13 bases between. CDR1 is SNHLY, CDR2 FYNNEI, per germline. The data were taken from a study of T-cell memory formation after mild COVID-19. Study in general: There were largely donor-specific TCR clusters.

Overall study findings and caveats: For contracting clones, CD4+ ones sat mainly in CM and EM, CD8+ in EMRA. A second wave of clones peaked on day 37, and their SARS-CoV-2 specificity went unconfirmed.

5'RACE primed from the constant segment yielded TCR alpha and TCR beta cDNA libraries bearing sample barcodes and UMIs. TCRdb used MiXCR to reprocess the 5' RACE reads, holding one entry per CDR3 protein. This sample carries a few hundred thousand distinct CDR3 sequences, 14% of them seen once, and the ten largest clones take under 25%. This receptor was identified in a man aged 18-30 years who had mild COVID-19 (a few samples of this study predate the infection). Cell type and time point are not known. The rearrangement uses TRBV2 and TRBJ1-1, with D maybe TRBD1 (6 bases). The sample consisted of PBMCs or a T cell subset sorted from them (not recorded which). CDR3 sequence: CASREQGLNTEAFF. The CDR3 nucleotides are TGTGCCAGCAGGGAACAGGGCCTAAACACTGAAGCTTTCTTT.